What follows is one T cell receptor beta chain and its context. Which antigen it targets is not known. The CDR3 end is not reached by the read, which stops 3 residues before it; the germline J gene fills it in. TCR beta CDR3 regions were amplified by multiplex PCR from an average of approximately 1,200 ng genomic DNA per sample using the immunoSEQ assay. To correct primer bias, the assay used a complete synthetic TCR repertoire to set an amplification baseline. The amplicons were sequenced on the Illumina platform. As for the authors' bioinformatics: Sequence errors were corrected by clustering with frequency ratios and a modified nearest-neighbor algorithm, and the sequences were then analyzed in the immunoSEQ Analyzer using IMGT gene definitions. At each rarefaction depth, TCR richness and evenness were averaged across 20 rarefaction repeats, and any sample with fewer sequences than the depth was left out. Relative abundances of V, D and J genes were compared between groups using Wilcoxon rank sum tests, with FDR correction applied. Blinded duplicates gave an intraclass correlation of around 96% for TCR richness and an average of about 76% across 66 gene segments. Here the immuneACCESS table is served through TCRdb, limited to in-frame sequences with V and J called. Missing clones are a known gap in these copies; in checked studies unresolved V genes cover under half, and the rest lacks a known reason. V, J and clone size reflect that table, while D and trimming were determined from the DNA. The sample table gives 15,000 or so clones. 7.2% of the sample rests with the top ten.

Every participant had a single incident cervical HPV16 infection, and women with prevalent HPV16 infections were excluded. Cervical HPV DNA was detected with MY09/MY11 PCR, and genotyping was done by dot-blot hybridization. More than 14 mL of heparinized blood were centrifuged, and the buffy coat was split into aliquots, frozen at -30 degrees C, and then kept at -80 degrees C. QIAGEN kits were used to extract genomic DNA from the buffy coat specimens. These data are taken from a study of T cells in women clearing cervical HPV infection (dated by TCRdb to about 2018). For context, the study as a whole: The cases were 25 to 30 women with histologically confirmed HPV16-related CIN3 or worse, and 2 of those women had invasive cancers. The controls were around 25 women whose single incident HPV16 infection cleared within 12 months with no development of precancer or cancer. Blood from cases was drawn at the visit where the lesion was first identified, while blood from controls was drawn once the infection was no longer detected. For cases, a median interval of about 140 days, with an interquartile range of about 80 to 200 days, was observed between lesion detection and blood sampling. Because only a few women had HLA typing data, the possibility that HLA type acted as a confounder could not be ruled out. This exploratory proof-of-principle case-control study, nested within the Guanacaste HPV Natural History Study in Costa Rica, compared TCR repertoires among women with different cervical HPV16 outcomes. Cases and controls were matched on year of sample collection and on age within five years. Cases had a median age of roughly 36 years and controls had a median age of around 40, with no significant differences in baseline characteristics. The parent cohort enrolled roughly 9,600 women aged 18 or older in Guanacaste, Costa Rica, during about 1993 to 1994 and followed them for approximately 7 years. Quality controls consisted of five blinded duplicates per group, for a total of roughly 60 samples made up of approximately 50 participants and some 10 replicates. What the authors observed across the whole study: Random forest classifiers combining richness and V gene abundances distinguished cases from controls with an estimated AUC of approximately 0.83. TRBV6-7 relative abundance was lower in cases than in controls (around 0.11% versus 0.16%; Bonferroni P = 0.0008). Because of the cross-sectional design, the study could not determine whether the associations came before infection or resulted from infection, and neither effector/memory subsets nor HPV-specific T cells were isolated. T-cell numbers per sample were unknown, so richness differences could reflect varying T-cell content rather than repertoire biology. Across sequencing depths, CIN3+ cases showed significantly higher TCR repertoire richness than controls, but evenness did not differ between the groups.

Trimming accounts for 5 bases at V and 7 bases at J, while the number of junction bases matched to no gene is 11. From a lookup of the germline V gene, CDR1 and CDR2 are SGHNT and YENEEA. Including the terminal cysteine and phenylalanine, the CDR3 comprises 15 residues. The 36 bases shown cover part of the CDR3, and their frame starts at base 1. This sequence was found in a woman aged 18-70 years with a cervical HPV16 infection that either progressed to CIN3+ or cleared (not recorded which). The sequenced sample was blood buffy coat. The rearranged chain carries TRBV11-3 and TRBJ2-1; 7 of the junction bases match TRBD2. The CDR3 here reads CASSNRDYRLNEQFF. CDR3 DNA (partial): TGTGCCAGCAGCAACCGGGACTACCGACTAAATGAG.